This T cell receptor (beta chain) was retrieved from a study of early T cells in non-severe SARS-CoV-2 infection. Looked up from germline, CDR1 is MNHEY and CDR2 is SVGAGI. V lost 6 bases, J lost 3 bases, and 6 bases stayed unmatched. The CDR3 runs to 14 residues. One entry per CDR3 protein results from TCRdb running MiXCR on the 5' RACE reads. The sample has 70,000 to 85,000 distinct CDR3 sequences, under 15% seen once. Sample: whole blood. This chain links TRBV6-5 with TRBJ1-2; 8 nucleotides match TRBD1. The TCR comes from an adult who was a healthcare worker with PCR-confirmed SARS-CoV-2 infection or an uninfected control (not recorded which). CDR3 in amino acids: CASSRQGWDYGYTF. The CDR3 DNA sequence: TGTGCCAGCAGCCGACAGGGGTGGGACTATGGCTACACCTTC.